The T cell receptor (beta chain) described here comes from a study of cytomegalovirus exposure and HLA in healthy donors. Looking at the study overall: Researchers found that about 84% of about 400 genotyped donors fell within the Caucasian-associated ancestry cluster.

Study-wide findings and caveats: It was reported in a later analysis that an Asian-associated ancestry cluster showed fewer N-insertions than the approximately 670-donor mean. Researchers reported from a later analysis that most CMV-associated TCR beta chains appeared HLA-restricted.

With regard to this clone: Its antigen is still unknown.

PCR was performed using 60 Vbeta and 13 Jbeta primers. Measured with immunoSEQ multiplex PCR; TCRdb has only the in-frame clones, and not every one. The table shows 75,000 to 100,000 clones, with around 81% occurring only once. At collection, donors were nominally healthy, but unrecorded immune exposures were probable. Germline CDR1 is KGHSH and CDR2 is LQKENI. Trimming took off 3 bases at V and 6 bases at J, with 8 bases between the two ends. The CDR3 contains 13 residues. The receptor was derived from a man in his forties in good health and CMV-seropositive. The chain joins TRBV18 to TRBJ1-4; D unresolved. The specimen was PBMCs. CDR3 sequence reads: CASSPLSDEKLFF. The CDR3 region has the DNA TGTGCCAGCTCACCCCTCTCGGATGAAAAACTGTTTTTT. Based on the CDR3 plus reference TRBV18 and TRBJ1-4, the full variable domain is NAGVMQNPRHLVRRRGQEARLRCSPMKGHSHVYWYRQLPEEGLKFMVYLQKENIIDESGMPKERFSAEFPKEGPSILRIQQVVRGDSAAYFCASSPLSDEKLFFGSGTQLSVL.